This record concerns one T cell receptor beta chain sequence. Profiled with immunoSEQ multiplex PCR; TCRdb holds only in-frame clones, not every one. The table lists about 2 million clones, 85% to 95% of them singletons, with more than 0.95% in the top ten. V dropped 2 bases and J dropped 0 bases, with 15 bases sitting between them. Germline V gives CDR1 SGHRS, CDR2 YFSETQ. The CDR3 runs 16 residues. This sample stems from a study of shared clonotypes between healthy human individuals. The wider study: Every donor yielded three CD4 naive, three CD4 memory, two CD8 naive and one CD8 memory plate.

Naive CD8 cells lacked CD45RO and underwent positive selection for CCR7, leaving out terminally differentiated effector memory CD45RA+ cells. The J gene is TRBJ2-7, the V gene TRBV5-1; D gene ambiguous. Sequenced input: naive CD8+ T cells sorted from blood. This clonotype originated in a man aged 18-30 years in good health. The CDR3 nucleotides read TGCGCCAGCAGCTTTGAGTCCAAACGCTACTCCTACGAGCAGTACTTC. This translates into CASSFESKRYSYEQYF.